Following are 16 T cell receptor beta chains from one sample sequenced in a study of human CD8 memory T cell subsets. Production of TCR beta libraries used UMI-labeled 5' RACE as the method. TCRdb reprocessed the 5' RACE reads, keeping one entry per CDR3 protein, no DNA. The sample holds around 6,200 distinct CDR3 sequences. Input material: CD8+ effector memory T cells (TEM) sorted from PBMCs. The subset denotes: effector memory CD8 T cells, CCR7- CD45RO+ CD95+. Source of these receptors: a human donor in good health.

The V and J genes are TRBV28 and TRBJ1-3; lacking DNA, the TRBD1 call made by TCRdb goes unchecked. In germline, CDR1 is MDHEN, CDR2 SYDVKM. The CDR3 is 14 amino acids. The CDR3 here is CASSQGTNRNTIYF.

This chain joins TRBV5-1 and TRBJ2-1; TCRdb returns TRBD2, unconfirmable since there is no DNA. The germline gives CDR1 SGHRS, CDR2 YFSETQ. This CDR3 contains 18 residues. This chain's CDR3 is CASSLEASGSSSGDEQFF.

The genes are TRBV5-5 and TRBJ1-2; lacking DNA, the TRBD1 call made by TCRdb goes unchecked. CDR1 and CDR2 (germline): SGHKS, YYEKEE (reference sequence). The CDR3 has 14 amino acids. CDR3 loop: CASTRRGDNYGYTF.

The chain recombines TRBV27 with TRBJ2-5; TCRdb lists TRBD2, though no DNA is available to test this call. The length of the CDR3 is 15 residues. CDR1 MNHEY and CDR2 SMNVEV come from the germline V gene (reference sequence). CDR3 loop: CASSFKRVSQETQYF.

V is TRBV11-2 and J is TRBJ2-7. The CDR3 sequence is 13 residues long. Germline CDR1 and CDR2: SGHAT and FQNNGV. This CDR3 reads CASSLDPRYEQYF.

The CDR3 is CASSPWAETQYF. The chain carries TRBV7-9 and TRBJ2-5; TCRdb reports TRBD1, a call that lacks DNA to check it against. The V gene's germline CDR1 is SEHNR and CDR2 FQNEAQ (reference sequence). The CDR3 contains 12 residues.

The chain recombines TRBV4-1 with TRBJ2-5. The germline V gene encodes CDR1 MGHRA and CDR2 YSYEKL. The length of the CDR3 is 14 residues. The CDR3 loop is CASSQLYGDQTQYF.

This chain connects TRBV4-2 to TRBJ2-5; the TCRdb D gene call, TRBD2, has no DNA to confirm it. The CDR3 covers 18 residues. CDR1 LGHNA and CDR2 YNFKEQ come from the germline V gene. The CDR3 spells CASSQEGTSSGGAETQYF.

The rearrangement joins TRBV24-1 to TRBJ1-2. The CDR3 loop spans 14 amino acids. Germline CDR1 KGHDR, CDR2 SFDVKD. CDR3 sequence reads: CATSDYRDNYGYTF.

The rearrangement uses TRBV4-1 and TRBJ2-7; TCRdb gives TRBD1 as the D gene, but with no DNA this cannot be confirmed. The CDR3 extends over 15 amino acids. Germline V gene lookup returns CDR1 MGHRA and CDR2 YSYEKL. The CDR3 spells CASSPGQGSSYEQYF.

The chain combines TRBV7-9 with TRBJ1-5. CDR1 is SEHNR and CDR2 is FQNEAQ in the germline V gene (reference sequence). The CDR3 covers 15 residues. The CDR3 reads CASSLAATGHQPQHF.

Judged by frequency, this clonotype is medium-sized. The CDR3 loop is CASSVGGRSEAFF. This chain links TRBV9 with TRBJ1-1; TCRdb's D gene call, TRBD1, goes unchecked for lack of DNA. The CDR3 contains 13 residues. Germline CDR1 and CDR2: SGDLS and YYNGEE.

Its frequency marks this clonotype as large. The rearrangement joins TRBV9 to TRBJ1-1; the TRBD1 assignment by TCRdb is unverifiable without DNA. The CDR3 covers 12 residues. Germline V gene lookup returns CDR1 SGDLS and CDR2 YYNGEE. The chain's CDR3 is CASSVSGGEAFF.

The chain uses TRBV20-1 and TRBJ2-1; TCRdb's D call, TRBD2, is unchecked because there is no DNA. There are 13 residues in the CDR3. Germline loops: CDR1 DFQATT, CDR2 SNEGSKA (reference sequence). The CDR3 sequence: CSAHPRGNNEQFF.

This chain's CDR3 is CASSLAHNEQFF. This chain links TRBV11-2 with TRBJ2-1. The germline CDR1 and CDR2 sequences are SGHAT and FQNNGV. The CDR3 is 12 residues long.

The chain has TRBV6-4 and TRBJ2-1; TCRdb returns TRBD1, unconfirmable since there is no DNA. This CDR3 has 15 amino acids. Germline V gene lookup returns CDR1 MRHNA and CDR2 SNTAGT. The CDR3 loop reads CASSADRGGGNEQFF.